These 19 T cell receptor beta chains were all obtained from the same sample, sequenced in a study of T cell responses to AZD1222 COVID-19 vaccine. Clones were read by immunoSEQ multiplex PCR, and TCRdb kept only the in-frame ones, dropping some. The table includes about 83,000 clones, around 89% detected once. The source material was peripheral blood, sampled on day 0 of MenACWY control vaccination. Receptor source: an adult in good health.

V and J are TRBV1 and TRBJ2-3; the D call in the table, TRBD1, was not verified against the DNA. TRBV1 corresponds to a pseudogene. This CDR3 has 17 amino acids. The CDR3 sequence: CTSSQAPQGYDTDTQYF. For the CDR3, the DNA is TGCACCAGCAGCCAGGCCCCACAGGGGTACGACACAGATACGCAGTATTTT.

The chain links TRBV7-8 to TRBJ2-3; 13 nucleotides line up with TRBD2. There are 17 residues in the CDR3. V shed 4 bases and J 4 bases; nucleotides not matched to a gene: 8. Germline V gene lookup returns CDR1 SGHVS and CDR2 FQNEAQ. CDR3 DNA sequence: TGTGCCAGCAGCTCTCGACTAGCGGGAGGCGTTGCAGATACGCAGTATTTT. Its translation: CASSSRLAGGVADTQYF. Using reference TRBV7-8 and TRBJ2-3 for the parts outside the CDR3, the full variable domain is GAGVSQSPRYKVAKRGQDVALRCDPISGHVSLFWYQQALGQGPEFLTYFQNEAQLDKSGLPSDRFFAERPEGSVSTLKIQRTQQEDSAVYLCASSSRLAGGVADTQYFGPGTRLTVL.

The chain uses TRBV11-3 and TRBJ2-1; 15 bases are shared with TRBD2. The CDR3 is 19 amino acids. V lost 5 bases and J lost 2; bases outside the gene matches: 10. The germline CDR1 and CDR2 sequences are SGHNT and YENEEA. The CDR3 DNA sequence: TGTGCCAGCAGCCGAGGGACTAGCGGGGGGCGGGGGCCCTACAATGAGCAGTTCTTC. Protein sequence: CASSRGTSGGRGPYNEQFF.

CDR3 coding DNA: TGTGCCAGCAGCTTTGTGACAGGAAACACCATATATTTT. It specifies CASSFVTGNTIYF. The chain is built from TRBV11-1 and TRBJ1-3; no clear D gene. The CDR3 sequence is 13 residues long. V was pared by 3 bases and J by 4 bases, with 7 bases between. Germline CDR1 is SGHAT and CDR2 is FQDESV (reference sequence).

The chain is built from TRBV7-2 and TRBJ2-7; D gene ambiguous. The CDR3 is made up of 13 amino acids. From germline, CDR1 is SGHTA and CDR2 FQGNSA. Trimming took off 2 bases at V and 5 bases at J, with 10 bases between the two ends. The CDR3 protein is CASSLSWANEQYF. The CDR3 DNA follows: TGTGCCAGCAGCTTATCCTGGGCCAACGAGCAGTACTTC.

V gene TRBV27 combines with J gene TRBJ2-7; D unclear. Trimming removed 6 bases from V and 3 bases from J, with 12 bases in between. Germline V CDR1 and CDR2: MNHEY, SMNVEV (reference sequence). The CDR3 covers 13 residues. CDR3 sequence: CASRIGALYEQYF. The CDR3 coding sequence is TGTGCCAGCAGAATAGGAGCCCTCTACGAGCAGTACTTC.

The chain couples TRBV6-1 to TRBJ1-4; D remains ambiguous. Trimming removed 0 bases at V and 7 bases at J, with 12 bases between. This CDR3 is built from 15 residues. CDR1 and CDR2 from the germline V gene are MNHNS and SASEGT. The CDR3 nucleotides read TGTGCCAGCAGTGAAGCGTCGTTGCCCAGTGAAAAACTGTTTTTT. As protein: CASSEASLPSEKLFF.

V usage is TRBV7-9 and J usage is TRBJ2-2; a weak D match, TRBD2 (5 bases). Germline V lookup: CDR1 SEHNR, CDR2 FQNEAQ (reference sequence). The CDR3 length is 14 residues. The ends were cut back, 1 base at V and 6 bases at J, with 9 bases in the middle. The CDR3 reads CASSLVGISGELFF. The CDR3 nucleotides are TGTGCCAGCAGCTTAGTCGGGATCTCCGGGGAGCTGTTTTTT.

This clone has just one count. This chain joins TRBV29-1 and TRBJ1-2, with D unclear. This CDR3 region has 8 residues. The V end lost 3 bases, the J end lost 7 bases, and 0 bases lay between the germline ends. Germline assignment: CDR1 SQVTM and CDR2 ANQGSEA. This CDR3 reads CSVDGYTF. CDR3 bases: TGCAGCGTTGATGGCTACACCTTC.

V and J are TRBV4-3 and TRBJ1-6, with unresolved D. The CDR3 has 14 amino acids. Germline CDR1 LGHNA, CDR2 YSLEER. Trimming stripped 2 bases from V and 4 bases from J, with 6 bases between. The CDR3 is CASSQQGYNSPLHF. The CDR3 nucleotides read TGCGCCAGCAGCCAACAAGGGTATAATTCACCCCTCCACTTT.

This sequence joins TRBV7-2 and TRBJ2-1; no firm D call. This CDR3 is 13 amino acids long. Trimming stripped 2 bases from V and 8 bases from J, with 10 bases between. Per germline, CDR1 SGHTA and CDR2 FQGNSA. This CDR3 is CASSLIPRHEQFF. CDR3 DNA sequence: TGTGCCAGCAGCTTAATTCCCCGACATGAGCAGTTCTTC.

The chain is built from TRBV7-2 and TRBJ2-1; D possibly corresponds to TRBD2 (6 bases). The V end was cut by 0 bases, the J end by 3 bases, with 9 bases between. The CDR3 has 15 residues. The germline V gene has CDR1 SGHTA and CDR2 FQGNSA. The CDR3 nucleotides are TGTGCCAGCAGCTTAGCGGCTAGCGACTACAATGAGCAGTTCTTC. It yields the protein CASSLAASDYNEQFF.

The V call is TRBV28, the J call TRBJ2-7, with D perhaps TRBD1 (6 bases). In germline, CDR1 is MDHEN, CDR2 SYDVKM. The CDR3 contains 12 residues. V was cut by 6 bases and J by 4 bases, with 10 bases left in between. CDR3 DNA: TGTGCCAGCAGGGGTGGACAGTACGAGCAGTACTTC. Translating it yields CASRGGQYEQYF.

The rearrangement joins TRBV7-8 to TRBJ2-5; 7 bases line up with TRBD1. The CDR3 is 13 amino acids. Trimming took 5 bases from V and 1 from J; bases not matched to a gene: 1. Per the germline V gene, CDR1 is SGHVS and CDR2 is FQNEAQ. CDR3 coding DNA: TGTGCCAGCAGCCCAGGGGGCCAAGAGACCCAGTACTTC. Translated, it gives CASSPGGQETQYF.

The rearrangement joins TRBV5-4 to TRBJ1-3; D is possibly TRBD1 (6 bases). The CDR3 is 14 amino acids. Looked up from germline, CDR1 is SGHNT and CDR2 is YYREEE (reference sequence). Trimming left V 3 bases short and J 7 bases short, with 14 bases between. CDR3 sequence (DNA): TGTGCCAGCAGCTCACAGGGAATCGAGAACACCATATATTTT. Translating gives CASSSQGIENTIYF.

CDR3: CATGEWRQRSNQPQHF. CDR3 coding DNA: TGTGCCACCGGGGAATGGAGACAGAGGAGCAATCAGCCCCAGCATTTT. This sequence joins TRBV6-6 and TRBJ1-5, with D possibly TRBD1 on 5 matching bases. Germline V lookup: CDR1 MNHNY, CDR2 SVGAGI (reference sequence). The CDR3 spans 16 residues. Deletions cut 10 bases from V and 1 base from J, with 20 bases between.

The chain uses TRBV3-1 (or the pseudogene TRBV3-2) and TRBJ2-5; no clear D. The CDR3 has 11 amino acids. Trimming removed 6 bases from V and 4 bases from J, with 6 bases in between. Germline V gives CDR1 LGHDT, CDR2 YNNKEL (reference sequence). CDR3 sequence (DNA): TGTGCCAGCAGACGCCGAGAGACCCAGTACTTC. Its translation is CASRRRETQYF.

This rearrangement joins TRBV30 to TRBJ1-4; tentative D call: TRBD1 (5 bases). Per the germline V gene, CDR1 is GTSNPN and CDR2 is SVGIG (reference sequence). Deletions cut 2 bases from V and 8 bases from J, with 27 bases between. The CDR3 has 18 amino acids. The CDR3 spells CAWSSPFRAGDGLEKLFF. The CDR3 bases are TGTGCCTGGAGTAGCCCTTTTCGGGCCGGGGACGGCCTAGAAAAACTGTTTTTT.

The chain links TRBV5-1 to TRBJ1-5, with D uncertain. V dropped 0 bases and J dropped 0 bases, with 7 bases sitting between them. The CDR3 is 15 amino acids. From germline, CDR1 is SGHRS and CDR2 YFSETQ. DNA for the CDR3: TGCGCCAGCAGCTTGGCTGGTTATAGCAATCAGCCCCAGCATTTT. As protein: CASSLAGYSNQPQHF.